This entry concerns a single T cell receptor beta chain. Random hexamers served to reverse transcribe roughly 0.5 to 1 ug RNA. TCRdb re-called the immunoSEQ multiplex PCR reads with MiXCR, one entry per CDR3 protein. The sample has tens of thousands of distinct CDR3 sequences, 93% seen once. Between the trimmed V and J ends, which lost 3 bases and 4 bases, there was a span of 12 bases. Per the germline V gene, CDR1 is DFQATT and CDR2 is SNEGSKA (reference sequence). This CDR3 comprises 14 residues. These data originate in a study of CD8 T cells in Susac syndrome. The receptor was isolated from a human donor with multiple sclerosis. Sequencing input: CD8+ T cells from PBMCs. V and J are TRBV20-1 and TRBJ1-4; D is ambiguous. This chain's CDR3 is CSARDFEINEKLFF. CDR3 sequence (DNA): TGCAGTGCTAGGGACTTTGAGATTAATGAAAAACTGTTTTTT.